This T cell receptor beta chain was captured by sequencing in a study of molecular identifiers for immune sequencing clone quantification. Study-wide points: Identical TCR molecules sharing a barcode could underestimate highly expanded clone sizes.

TCRdb analysed the PCR reads with MiXCR anew, one entry per CDR3 protein. The data show some 320,000 distinct CDR3 sequences, 20% to 25% seen once. Deletions cut 4 bases from V and 3 bases from J, with 8 bases between. This CDR3 contains 12 residues. The germline V gene encodes CDR1 SGHRS and CDR2 YFSETQ. Comment on this clonotype: Its target is not known. A read error may be the cause here, since a much bigger clone is one base away.

This clonotype originated in a human donor in good health. Some libraries in this study had Jurkat cell RNA spiked in. The rearrangement uses TRBV5-1 and TRBJ2-7; D call uncertain. Sequencing was done on a sample of naive CD8+ T cells from blood, with Jurkat cell RNA spiked in. Described subset: FACS-sorted CD8+CD4-CCR7+CD45RA+ naive T cells. The DNA of the CDR3 is TGCGCCAGCAGCGGCTCGTACTACGAGCAGTACTTC. Translated: CASSGSYYEQYF. Filled out from reference TRBV5-1 and TRBJ2-7, the complete variable domain reads KAGVTQTPRYLIKTRGQQVTLSCSPISGHRSVSWYQQTPGQGLQFLFEYFSETQRNKGNFPGRFSGRQFSNSRSEMNVSTLELGDSALYLCASSGSYYEQYFGPGTRLTVT.